This T cell receptor (beta chain) stems from a study of blood T cell repertoires in COVID-19. On the study more broadly: Material from acute and convalescent COVID-19 was sourced from the United States, Italy and Spain. Sample material is recorded as cDNA or gDNA derived from T cells, B-cell-depleted T cells, or PBMCs.

The table came from immunoSEQ multiplex PCR; TCRdb's copy has only in-frame clones and leaves some out. The top ten clones hold 13% of a sample with 200,000 to 250,000 clones, roughly 84% of them seen once. Germline V gene lookup returns CDR1 SGHRS and CDR2 YFSETQ. The CDR3 loop spans 14 amino acids. Unmatched junction bases numbered 6, after V lost 3 bases and J lost 4 bases. This TCR was recovered from a human donor in a cohort sampled during active COVID-19. The chain employs TRBV5-1 and TRBJ2-7; the match to TRBD1 covers 8 bases. Sequencing input: peripheral blood. In nucleotides, the CDR3 is TGCGCCAGCAGCTCGGACAGGGAACTTTACGAGCAGTACTTC. As protein: CASSSDRELYEQYF. Supplemented by reference TRBV5-1 and TRBJ2-7, the full variable domain reads KAGVTQTPRYLIKTRGQQVTLSCSPISGHRSVSWYQQTPGQGLQFLFEYFSETQRNKGNFPGRFSGRQFSNSRSEMNVSTLELGDSALYLCASSSDRELYEQYFGPGTRLTVT.